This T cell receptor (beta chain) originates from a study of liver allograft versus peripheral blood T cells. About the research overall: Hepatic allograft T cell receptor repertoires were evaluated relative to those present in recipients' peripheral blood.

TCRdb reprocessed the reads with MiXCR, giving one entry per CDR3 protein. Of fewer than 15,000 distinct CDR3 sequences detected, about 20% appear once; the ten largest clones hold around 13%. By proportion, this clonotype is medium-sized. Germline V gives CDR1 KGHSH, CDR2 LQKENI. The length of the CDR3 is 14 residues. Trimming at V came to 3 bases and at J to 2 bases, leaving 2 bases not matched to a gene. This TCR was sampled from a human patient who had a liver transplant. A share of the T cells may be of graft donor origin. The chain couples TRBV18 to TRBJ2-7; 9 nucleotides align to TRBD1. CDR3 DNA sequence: TGTGCCAGCTCACCGGGACAGGGTACCTACGAGCAGTACTTC. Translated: CASSPGQGTYEQYF. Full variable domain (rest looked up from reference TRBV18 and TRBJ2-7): NAGVMQNPRHLVRRRGQEARLRCSPMKGHSHVYWYRQLPEEGLKFMVYLQKENIIDESGMPKERFSAEFPKEGPSILRIQQVVRGDSAAYFCASSPGQGTYEQYFGPGTRLTVT.